This T cell receptor (beta chain) was identified during a study of CXCR3-negative and CXCR3-positive naive CD8 T cells. Of note for this clonotype: The antigen is not known.

5' RACE that incorporated UMI labels was used to prepare the TRB cDNA libraries. With the 5' RACE reads reprocessed, TCRdb shows one record per CDR3 protein and no DNA. This sample's table reports 70,000 to 95,000 distinct CDR3 sequences. General study points: For naive cells, CXCR3-negative and CXCR3-positive subsets had similar TRBV-TRBJ usage; for memory cells, usage differed.

The clonotype comes from a human donor in good health. Some clones in this sample may be carry-over from other donors' samples. The sample taken for sequencing was naive CXCR3- CD8+ T cells from blood. Documented subset: CD45RO-CCR7+CD27+CD95- naive CD8+ T cells lacking CXCR3 (TNR3-).

CDR3 sequence reads: CASSEGGTGDQPQHF. The genes are TRBV25-1 and TRBJ1-5; no DNA is available, so the TRBD1 call from TCRdb remains unchecked. The CDR3 is 15 residues long. Germline V lookup: CDR1 MGHDK, CDR2 SYGVNS.